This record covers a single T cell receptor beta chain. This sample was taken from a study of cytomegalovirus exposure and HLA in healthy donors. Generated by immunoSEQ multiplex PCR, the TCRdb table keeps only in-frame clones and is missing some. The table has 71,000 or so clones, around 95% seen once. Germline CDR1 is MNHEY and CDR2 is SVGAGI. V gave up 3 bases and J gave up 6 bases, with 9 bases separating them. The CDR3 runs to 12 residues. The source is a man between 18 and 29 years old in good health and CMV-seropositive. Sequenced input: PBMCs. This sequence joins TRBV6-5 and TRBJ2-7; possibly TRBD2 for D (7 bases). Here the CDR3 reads CASSYRGGEQYF. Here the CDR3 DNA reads TGTGCCAGCAGTTATAGGGGGGGCGAGCAGTACTTC.